Reported below is one TCR beta chain. Added to each PCR by spiking were synthetic TCR analog templates. The method was immunoSEQ multiplex PCR; TCRdb's version includes in-frame clones alone and lacks a portion of them. Found here are 90,000 to 100,000 clones, around 87% of them singletons; the top ten hold under 2%. Regarding time point: pretreatment peripheral blood. The sample comes from a study of PD-L1 blockade in urothelial cancer. Study-level information: T cells numbered a median of around 150,000 in the blood samples.

Trimming took off 0 bases at V and 7 bases at J, with 9 bases between the two ends. Germline lookup yields CDR1 SGHTA and CDR2 FQGNSA. The CDR3 runs 14 residues. The TCR was taken from a man between 60 and 75 years old with urothelial cancer. The material sequenced was PBMCs, taken around atezolizumab (anti-PD-L1) treatment. The V and J genes are TRBV7-2 and TRBJ2-2; possible D gene TRBD2, 6 bases. CDR3 in DNA: TGTGCCAGCAGCTTAGCCAGGGAGGTCGGGGAGCTGTTTTTT. It translates to CASSLAREVGELFF.